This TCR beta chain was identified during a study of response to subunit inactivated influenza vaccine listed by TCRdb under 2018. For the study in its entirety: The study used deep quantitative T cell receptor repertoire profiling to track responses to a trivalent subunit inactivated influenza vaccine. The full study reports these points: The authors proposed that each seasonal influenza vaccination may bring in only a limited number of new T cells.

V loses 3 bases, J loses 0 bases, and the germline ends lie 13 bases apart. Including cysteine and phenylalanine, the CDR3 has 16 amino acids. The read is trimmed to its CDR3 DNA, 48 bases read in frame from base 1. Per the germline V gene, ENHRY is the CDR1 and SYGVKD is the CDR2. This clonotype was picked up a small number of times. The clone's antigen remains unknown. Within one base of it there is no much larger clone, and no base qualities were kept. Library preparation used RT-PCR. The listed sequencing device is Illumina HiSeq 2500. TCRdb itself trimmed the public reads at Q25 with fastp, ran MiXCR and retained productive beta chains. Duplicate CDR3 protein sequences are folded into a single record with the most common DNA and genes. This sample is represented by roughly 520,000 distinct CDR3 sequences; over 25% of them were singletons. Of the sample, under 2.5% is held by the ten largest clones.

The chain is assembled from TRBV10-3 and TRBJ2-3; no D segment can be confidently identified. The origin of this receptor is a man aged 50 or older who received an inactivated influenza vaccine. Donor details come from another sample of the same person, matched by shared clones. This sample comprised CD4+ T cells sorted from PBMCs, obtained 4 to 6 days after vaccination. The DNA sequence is TGTGCCATCAGTGATCCGGCCGGTCCTAGCACAGATACGCAGTATTTT. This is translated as CAISDPAGPSTDTQYF.